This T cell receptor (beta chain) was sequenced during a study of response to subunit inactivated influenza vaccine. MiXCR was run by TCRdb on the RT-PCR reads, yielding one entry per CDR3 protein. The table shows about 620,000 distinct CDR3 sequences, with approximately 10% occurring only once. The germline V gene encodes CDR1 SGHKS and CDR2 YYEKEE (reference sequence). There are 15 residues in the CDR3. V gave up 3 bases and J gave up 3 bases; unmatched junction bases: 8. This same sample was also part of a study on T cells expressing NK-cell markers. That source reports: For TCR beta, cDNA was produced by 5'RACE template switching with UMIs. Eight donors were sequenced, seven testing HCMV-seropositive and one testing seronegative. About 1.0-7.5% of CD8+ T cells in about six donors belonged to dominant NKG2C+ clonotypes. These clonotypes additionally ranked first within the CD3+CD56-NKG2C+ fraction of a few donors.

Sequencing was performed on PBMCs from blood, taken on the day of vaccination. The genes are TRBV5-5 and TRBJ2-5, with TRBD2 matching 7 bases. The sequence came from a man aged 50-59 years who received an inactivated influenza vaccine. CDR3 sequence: CASSSGDYRKETQYF. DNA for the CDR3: TGTGCCAGCAGCTCGGGGGACTACCGAAAAGAGACCCAGTACTTC.